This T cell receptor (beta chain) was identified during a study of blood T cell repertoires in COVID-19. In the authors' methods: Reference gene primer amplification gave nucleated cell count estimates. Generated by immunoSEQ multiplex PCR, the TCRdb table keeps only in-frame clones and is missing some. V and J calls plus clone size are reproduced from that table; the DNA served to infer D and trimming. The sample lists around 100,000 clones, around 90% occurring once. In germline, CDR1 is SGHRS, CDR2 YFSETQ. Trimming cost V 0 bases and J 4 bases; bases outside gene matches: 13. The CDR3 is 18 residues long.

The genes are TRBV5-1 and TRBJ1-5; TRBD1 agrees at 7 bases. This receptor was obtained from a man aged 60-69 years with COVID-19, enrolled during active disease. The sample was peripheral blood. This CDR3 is CASSLGTSQGSVNQPQHF. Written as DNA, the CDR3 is TGCGCCAGCAGCTTGGGAACCTCACAGGGGAGTGTTAATCAGCCCCAGCATTTT.